One and the same sample provided the 9 T cell receptor beta chains below, sequenced in a study of CD8 T cells in Susac syndrome. Random hexamers were used to reverse transcribe roughly 0.5 to 1 ug of RNA. TCRdb re-derived calls from the immunoSEQ multiplex PCR reads in MiXCR, one entry per CDR3 protein. In the table there are about 150,000 distinct CDR3 sequences, 85% to 95% of which are singletons. Sequencing was done on a sample of CD4+ T cells from PBMCs. The receptors originated from a human donor with multiple sclerosis.

CDR3 in DNA: TGTGCCAGCAGTCCCCGGGACGGCTACGAGCAGTACTTC. It codes for CASSPRDGYEQYF. The chain links TRBV27 to TRBJ2-7; the D call may be TRBD1 or TRBD2 (5 bases each). CDR3 size: 13 residues. Trimming stripped 5 bases from V and 3 bases from J, with 11 bases between. CDR1 and CDR2 from the germline V gene are MNHEY and SMNVEV (reference sequence).

Here the CDR3 reads CASYRGQAPYEQYF. In DNA form, the CDR3 reads TGCGCCAGCTACAGGGGACAGGCACCCTACGAGCAGTACTTC. The rearrangement uses TRBV5-1 and TRBJ2-7; 8 nucleotides match TRBD1. V gave up 7 bases and J gave up 2 bases; unmatched junction bases: 8. CDR3 length: 14 residues. Germline V gives CDR1 SGHRS, CDR2 YFSETQ.

This rearrangement joins TRBV5-1 to TRBJ2-3, with D tentatively TRBD2 (6 bases). V lost 4 bases and J lost 11, with 26 bases in between. This CDR3 is 16 amino acids long. The V gene's germline CDR1 is SGHRS and CDR2 YFSETQ. CDR3 nucleotides: TGCGCCAGCAGCCCCTTGAGCCCCCGACTAGGGTCACAGCAGTATTTT. Its translation: CASSPLSPRLGSQQYF.

This clonotype has a single count. V is TRBV11-2 and J is TRBJ2-7; no clear D. Trimming stripped 1 base from V and 3 bases from J, with 7 bases between. CDR1 and CDR2 (germline): SGHAT, FQNNGV. The CDR3 is 13 amino acids. The CDR3 region is CASSLGKSYEQYF. Written as DNA, the CDR3 is TGTGCCAGCAGCTTAGGAAAAAGCTACGAGCAGTACTTC.

The chain recombines TRBV20-1 with TRBJ1-1; TRBD1 matches at 8 bases. Trimming cost V 5 bases and J 1 base; bases outside gene matches: 6. This CDR3 is built from 14 residues. The germline V gene has CDR1 DFQATT and CDR2 SNEGSKA (reference sequence). CDR3 sequence (DNA): TGCAGTGCTCGGACCGGGACAGGGAACACTGAAGCTTTCTTT. It translates to CSARTGTGNTEAFF.

The V and J genes are TRBV27 and TRBJ1-4; TRBD1 is a possible D gene (5 bases). Germline loops: CDR1 MNHEY, CDR2 SMNVEV (reference sequence). The CDR3 covers 14 residues. V was trimmed by 6 bases and J by 1 base, leaving 9 bases between them. CDR3 protein: CASRRGRTNEKLFF. As DNA, the CDR3 is TGTGCCAGCAGGCGGGGACGAACTAATGAAAAACTGTTTTTT.

CDR3 bases: TGTGCCAGCTCACCACCAGGGGTGGGAATGAACACTGAAGCTTTCTTT. Translated: CASSPPGVGMNTEAFF. The genes are TRBV18 and TRBJ1-1; D is possibly TRBD1 (5 bases). This CDR3 has 16 residues. Germline V gives CDR1 KGHSH, CDR2 LQKENI. Trimming took 0 bases from V and 0 from J, leaving 11 bases between them. The full variable domain, in which reference TRBV18 and TRBJ1-1 provide the parts outside the CDR3, is NAGVMQNPRHLVRRRGQEARLRCSPMKGHSHVYWYRQLPEEGLKFMVYLQKENIIDESGMPKERFSAEFPKEGPSILRIQQVVRGDSAAYFCASSPPGVGMNTEAFFGQGTRLTVV.

This clonotype was detected once. This chain connects TRBV7-8 to TRBJ2-7; 9 positions match TRBD2. CDR1 is SGHVS and CDR2 is FQNEAQ in the germline V gene. With 1 base clipped from V and 2 bases from J, the junction kept 3 bases outside the gene matches. The CDR3 loop spans 15 amino acids. This chain's CDR3 is CASSLVGTSPYEQYF. The CDR3 DNA reads as TGTGCCAGCAGCTTAGTAGGGACTAGCCCCTACGAGCAGTACTTC.

This clonotype was detected only a few times. The rearrangement uses TRBV7-9 and TRBJ2-1; D gene ambiguous. CDR1 and CDR2 from the germline V gene are SEHNR and FQNEAQ (reference sequence). The CDR3 loop spans 15 amino acids. The V and J ends lost 4 bases and 1 base respectively, with 11 bases between them. The CDR3 is CASSSAEGSYNEQFF. CDR3 DNA: TGTGCCAGCAGCTCCGCAGAAGGGTCCTACAATGAGCAGTTCTTC.